The present T cell receptor beta chain was sequenced within a study of early stage breast cancer tumors. Each sample had two DNA replicates, about 0.52 ug blood or about 1.4 ug tissue. TCRdb's copy holds only in-frame clones and misses some; the assay was immunoSEQ multiplex PCR. The sample lists 25,000 to 30,000 clones, about four fifths occurring once. Concerning this clone: Its antigen is still unknown.

Study-wide results and caveats: Commonly generated sequences made up most enriched TCRB sequences shared between patients. Chain pairing and CD4, CD8 or FOXP3 expression were not captured. Tumors had roughly 2.5-fold higher T cell density and higher clonality than adjacent normal breast tissue.

The V and J ends lost 5 bases and 7 bases respectively, with 6 bases between them. The CDR3 length is 10 residues. Per germline, CDR1 SGHDT and CDR2 YYEEEE. Sequencing was performed on blood. This sequence originates from a person between 50 and 60 years old with breast cancer. The V gene is TRBV5-6, the J gene TRBJ1-2; D is perhaps TRBD1 (6 bases). CDR3 coding DNA: TGTGCCAGCAGGGGGGCTGGCTACACCTTC. Its protein is CASRGAGYTF. Using reference TRBV5-6 and TRBJ1-2 for the parts outside the CDR3, the full variable domain is DAGVTQSPTHLIKTRGQQVTLRCSPKSGHDTVSWYQQALGQGPQFIFQYYEEEERQRGNFPDRFSGHQFPNYSSELNVNALLLGDSALYLCASRGAGYTFGSGTRLTVV.